This passage covers 26 T cell receptor beta chains from one sample sequenced in a study of blood T cell repertoires in COVID-19. Method: immunoSEQ multiplex PCR; TCRdb's copy keeps in-frame clones and lacks some. Of approximately 150,000 clones listed, roughly 89% are singletons. Sample: peripheral blood. Source of these receptors: a woman between 50 and 59 years old with active or convalescent COVID-19.

The chain carries TRBV11-2 and TRBJ1-3, with D perhaps TRBD1 (6 bases). Germline V CDR1 and CDR2: SGHAT, FQNNGV. CDR3 length: 16 residues. Trimming removed 5 bases at V and 2 bases at J, with 16 bases between. CDR3 coding DNA: TGTGCCAGCAGCGCCTTTACAGGGTTAGCTGGAAACACCATATATTTT. Translating it yields CASSAFTGLAGNTIYF.

V and J are TRBV5-1 and TRBJ2-2; 8 nucleotides match TRBD1. Looked up from germline, CDR1 is SGHRS and CDR2 is YFSETQ. With V trimmed by 2 bases and J by 6 bases, 6 bases remained unmatched. The CDR3 is 15 amino acids. CDR3 sequence reads: CASSFGQGGAGELFF. CDR3 DNA: TGCGCCAGCAGCTTCGGACAGGGAGGCGCCGGGGAGCTGTTTTTT.

The V and J genes are TRBV18 and TRBJ1-2; D is perhaps TRBD1 (6 bases). The CDR3 totals 15 residues. Trimming removed 2 bases at V and 2 bases at J, with 12 bases between. Per the germline V gene, CDR1 is KGHSH and CDR2 is LQKENI. In DNA, the CDR3 is TGTGCCAGCTCACCAGAGGCAGGGGACAACTATGGCTACACCTTC. This sequence encodes CASSPEAGDNYGYTF.

This rearrangement joins TRBV6-2 or TRBV6-3 to TRBJ1-1; D is unclear. The CDR3 contains 15 residues. V dropped 5 bases and J dropped 3 bases, with 16 bases sitting between them. Germline assignment: CDR1 MNHEY and CDR2 SVGEGT. The CDR3 sequence: CASSPEGSRHTEAFF. CDR3 coding DNA: TGTGCCAGCAGTCCCGAAGGGAGTCGTCACACTGAAGCTTTCTTT.

This clone is a singleton in its sample. The rearrangement uses TRBV27 and TRBJ2-1; 8 nucleotides match TRBD1. The CDR3 has 12 amino acids. Germline V gene sequence: CDR1 MNHEY, CDR2 SMNVEV (reference sequence). Trimming took 9 bases from V and 4 from J; bases not matched to a gene: 2. The CDR3 region is CARDRDYNEQFF. The CDR3 bases are TGTGCCAGGGACAGGGATTACAATGAGCAGTTCTTC.

The chain links TRBV10-3 to TRBJ1-2, with TRBD1 identical over 7 bases. Trimming removed 7 bases from V and 5 bases from J; junction bases left unmatched: 19. The germline V gene encodes CDR1 ENHRY and CDR2 SYGVKD. The CDR3 is 17 amino acids. In DNA form, the CDR3 reads TGTGCCATCACCGAGGTATATGTCTCGGGACAGCCTTATGGCTACACCTTC. Residues: CAITEVYVSGQPYGYTF.

This clone was seen a handful of times. The V gene is TRBV14, the J gene TRBJ1-1; no definite D call. V lost 4 bases to trimming and J lost 6 bases, with 12 bases between them. This CDR3 comprises 13 residues. Per germline, CDR1 SGHDN and CDR2 FVKESK. The CDR3 DNA reads TGTGCCAGCAGCCCTTTCGTTGGAGCTGAAGCTTTCTTT. This gives the protein CASSPFVGAEAFF.

This clone was seen only once. The J gene is TRBJ1-1, the V gene TRBV12-3 or TRBV12-4, with no clear D. V was cut by 8 bases and J by 6 bases, with 13 bases left in between. This CDR3 has 12 residues. CDR3 bases: TGTGCCAGCGGGGAGGAGAGCCCTGAAGCTTTCTTT. Translation: CASGEESPEAFF.

The V and J genes are TRBV23-1 and TRBJ1-2, with 10 bases that match TRBD1. TRBV23-1 counts as an open reading frame of uncertain function. The V segment lost 0 bases and the J segment 7 bases; nucleotides outside the gene matches: 11. The CDR3 runs to 17 residues. In nucleotides, the CDR3 is TGCGCCAGCAGTCAATCCTGCCGGGACAGGGGTAAAGGTGGCTACACCTTC. Its protein product is CASSQSCRDRGKGGYTF.

This sequence joins TRBV19 and TRBJ1-2, with D maybe TRBD1 (5 bases). This CDR3 is 12 amino acids long. The germline V gene has CDR1 LNHDA and CDR2 SQIVND (reference sequence). The ends were cut back, 5 bases at V and 8 bases at J, with 12 bases in the middle. The CDR3 nucleotides read TGTGCCAGTAGTCTGGCAGGGTACGGCTACACCTTC. Its protein product is CASSLAGYGYTF.

This chain uses TRBV19 with TRBJ1-2; D perhaps matches TRBD1 (5 bases). This CDR3 is built from 15 residues. The germline V gene has CDR1 LNHDA and CDR2 SQIVND (reference sequence). V lost 4 bases and J lost 4, with 16 bases in between. Here the CDR3 reads CASSKRGGVIYGYTF. CDR3 nucleotides: TGTGCCAGTAGTAAAAGAGGAGGGGTGATCTATGGCTACACCTTC.

This sequence joins TRBV7-9 and TRBJ2-3; D is perhaps TRBD1 (5 bases). CDR1 is SEHNR, CDR2 FQNEAQ, per germline (reference sequence). The CDR3 sequence is 13 residues long. The V gene lost 2 bases and the J gene lost 4 bases, with 7 bases spanning the gap. The chain's CDR3 is CASSLRGPDTQYF. The CDR3 DNA follows: TGTGCCAGCAGCTTAAGGGGCCCAGATACGCAGTATTTT. The full variable domain, completed using reference TRBV7-9 and TRBJ2-3, is DTGVSQNPRHKITKRGQNVTFRCDPISEHNRLYWYRQTLGQGPEFLTYFQNEAQLEKSRLLSDRFSAERPKGSFSTLEIQRTEQGDSAMYLCASSLRGPDTQYFGPGTRLTVL.

V is TRBV6-6 and J is TRBJ2-1, with D perhaps TRBD1 (6 bases). Germline assignment: CDR1 MNHNY and CDR2 SVGAGI (reference sequence). The CDR3 totals 13 residues. V was shortened by 6 bases and J by 4 bases, with 10 bases between the two germline ends. CDR3 loop: CASSEDSYNEQFF. Here the CDR3 DNA reads TGTGCCAGCAGCGAGGACAGTTACAATGAGCAGTTCTTC.

The genes are TRBV28 and TRBJ1-1, with D hard to call. The CDR3 contains 17 residues. Germline CDR1 MDHEN, CDR2 SYDVKM. Trimming took off 2 bases at V and 0 bases at J, with 16 bases between the two ends. The CDR3 coding sequence is TGTGCCAGCAGTTTACGCAGCAGGAATTTCATGAACACTGAAGCTTTCTTT. This encodes CASSLRSRNFMNTEAFF.

This clone has a single count. The chain has TRBV19 and TRBJ2-2, with 10 nucleotides matching TRBD1. The CDR3 has 16 residues. V shed 5 bases and J 2 bases; nucleotides not matched to a gene: 5. In germline, CDR1 is LNHDA, CDR2 SQIVND (reference sequence). The CDR3 region is CASSFDRGRNTGELFF. The CDR3 DNA sequence: TGTGCCAGTAGTTTCGACAGGGGGCGCAACACCGGGGAGCTGTTTTTT.

The J gene is TRBJ2-1, the V gene TRBV5-1; 10 positions agree with TRBD2. The CDR3 spans 16 residues. The germline V gene encodes CDR1 SGHRS and CDR2 YFSETQ. Unmatched junction bases numbered 15, after V lost 6 bases and J lost 9 bases. The CDR3 here is CASTPRGTSEFGEQFF. The CDR3 bases are TGCGCCAGCACTCCCAGAGGGACTAGCGAATTCGGTGAGCAGTTCTTC.

This clone has more than one count but fewer than ten. The chain has TRBV7-3 and TRBJ2-2; no clear D gene. V dropped 0 bases and J dropped 4 bases, with 6 bases sitting between them. Germline lookup yields CDR1 SGHTA and CDR2 FQGTGA. CDR3 length equals 14 residues. The CDR3 bases are TGTGCCAGCAGCTTAACTGGCCGCACCGGGGAGCTGTTTTTT. It yields the protein CASSLTGRTGELFF. Together with reference TRBV7-3 and TRBJ2-2, the CDR3 gives the full variable domain: GAGVSQTPSNKVTEKGKYVELRCDPISGHTALYWYRQSLGQGPEFLIYFQGTGAADDSGLPNDRFFAVRPEGSVSTLKIQRTERGDSAVYLCASSLTGRTGELFFGEGSRLTVL.

The chain combines TRBV18 with TRBJ1-1, with TRBD1 matching 7 bases. The CDR3 spans 13 residues. Trimming removed 5 bases from V and 6 bases from J; junction bases left unmatched: 6. In germline, CDR1 is KGHSH, CDR2 LQKENI. DNA for the CDR3: TGTGCCAGCTCAAATGGACAGGTCGCTGAAGCTTTCTTT. Translating gives CASSNGQVAEAFF.

This clone has just a few counts. The chain employs TRBV6-5 and TRBJ2-7; the match to TRBD1 covers 8 bases. Losses at the gene ends were 2 bases for V and 2 bases for J; bases not matched to a gene: 5. This CDR3 has 15 residues. Germline loops: CDR1 MNHEY, CDR2 SVGAGI. The chain's CDR3 is CASSYTGTGTYEQYF. The CDR3 nucleotides are TGTGCCAGCAGTTACACCGGGACAGGCACCTACGAGCAGTACTTC.

The chain recombines TRBV7-2 with TRBJ2-5; D may be TRBD2 (6 bases). V shed 2 bases and J shed 5 bases, with 15 bases lying between them. CDR3 length: 15 residues. CDR1 is SGHTA, CDR2 FQGNSA, per germline. The CDR3 spells CASSLNGGGRETQYF. DNA of the CDR3: TGTGCCAGCAGCTTAAACGGGGGAGGTCGGGAGACCCAGTACTTC. Supplemented by reference TRBV7-2 and TRBJ2-5, the full variable domain reads GAGVSQSPSNKVTEKGKDVELRCDPISGHTALYWYRQSLGQGLEFLIYFQGNSAPDKSGLPSDRFSAERTGGSVSTLTIQRTQQEDSAVYLCASSLNGGGRETQYFGPGTRLLVL.

The chain carries TRBV10-3 and TRBJ2-3, with 9 bases aligning to TRBD1. The junction had 15 bases not matched to a gene; V was cut back by 7 bases and J by 1 base. This CDR3 spans 18 amino acids. In germline, CDR1 is ENHRY, CDR2 SYGVKD. This chain's CDR3 is CAIKPGQGPQFGTDTQYF. CDR3 in DNA: TGTGCCATCAAGCCGGGACAGGGCCCCCAATTTGGCACAGATACGCAGTATTTT.

The V and J genes are TRBV18 and TRBJ2-6; D perhaps matches TRBD2 (7 bases). The CDR3 extends over 19 amino acids. Trimming left V 0 bases short and J 3 bases short, with 18 bases between. Germline V lookup: CDR1 KGHSH, CDR2 LQKENI. CDR3 DNA sequence: TGTGCCAGCTCACCACCTGTATCGATGGGGGGGCATGGGGCCAACGTCCTGACTTTC. Translation gives CASSPPVSMGGHGANVLTF.

The chain joins TRBV7-9 to TRBJ2-4, with 10 bases fitting TRBD1. V gave up 0 bases and J gave up 7 bases; unmatched junction bases: 3. CDR3 size: 15 residues. Germline assignment: CDR1 SEHNR and CDR2 FQNEAQ (reference sequence). DNA of the CDR3: TGTGCCAGCAGCTTAGCGACAGGGGGCCCGAACATTCAGTACTTC. The encoded protein is CASSLATGGPNIQYF. The whole variable domain, remainder taken from reference TRBV7-9 and TRBJ2-4, is DTGVSQNPRHKITKRGQNVTFRCDPISEHNRLYWYRQTLGQGPEFLTYFQNEAQLEKSRLLSDRFSAERPKGSFSTLEIQRTEQGDSAMYLCASSLATGGPNIQYFGAGTRLSVL.

V usage is TRBV27 and J usage is TRBJ1-2; D unclear. Trimming cost V 8 bases and J 0 bases, with 13 bases left between them. Germline CDR1 and CDR2: MNHEY and SMNVEV (reference sequence). The CDR3 covers 14 residues. In DNA form, the CDR3 reads TGTGCCAGCCGTAACAGCCCCCCTAACTATGGCTACACCTTC. It codes for CASRNSPPNYGYTF.

The chain combines TRBV19 with TRBJ2-5, with D possibly TRBD1 on 6 matching bases. The V end was cut by 7 bases, the J end by 0 bases, with 15 bases between. CDR3 length: 15 amino acids. Germline CDR1 LNHDA, CDR2 SQIVND (reference sequence). The CDR3, as DNA: TGTGCCAGTAATGGCGGCAGGGGCTACCAAGAGACCCAGTACTTC. This encodes CASNGGRGYQETQYF.

The J gene is TRBJ1-1, the V gene TRBV28; no definite D call. V lost 8 bases, J lost 2 bases, and 12 bases lay in between. The germline V gene has CDR1 MDHEN and CDR2 SYDVKM. The CDR3 contains 13 residues. The CDR3 bases are TGTGCCAGCCAAAAGACATTCAACACTGAAGCTTTCTTT. Its protein is CASQKTFNTEAFF.